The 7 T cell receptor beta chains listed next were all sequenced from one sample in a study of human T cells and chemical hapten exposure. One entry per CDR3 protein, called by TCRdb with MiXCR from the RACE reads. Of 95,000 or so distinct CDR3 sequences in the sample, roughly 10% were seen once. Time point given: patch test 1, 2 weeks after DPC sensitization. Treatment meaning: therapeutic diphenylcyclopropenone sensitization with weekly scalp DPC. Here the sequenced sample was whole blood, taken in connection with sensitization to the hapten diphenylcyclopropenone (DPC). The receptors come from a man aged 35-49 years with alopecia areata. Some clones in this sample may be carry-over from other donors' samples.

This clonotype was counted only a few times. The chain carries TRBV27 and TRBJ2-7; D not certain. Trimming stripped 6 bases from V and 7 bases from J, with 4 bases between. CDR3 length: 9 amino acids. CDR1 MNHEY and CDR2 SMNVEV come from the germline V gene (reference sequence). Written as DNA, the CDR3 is TGTGCCAGCAGGGGGGAGCAGTACGTC. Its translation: CASRGEQYV.

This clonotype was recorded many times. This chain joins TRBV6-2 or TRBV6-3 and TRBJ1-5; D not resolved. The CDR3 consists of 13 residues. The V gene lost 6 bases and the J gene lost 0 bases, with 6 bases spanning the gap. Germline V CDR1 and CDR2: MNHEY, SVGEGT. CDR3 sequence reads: CASSTYSNQPQHF. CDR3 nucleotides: TGTGCCAGCAGCACATATAGCAATCAGCCCCAGCATTTT.

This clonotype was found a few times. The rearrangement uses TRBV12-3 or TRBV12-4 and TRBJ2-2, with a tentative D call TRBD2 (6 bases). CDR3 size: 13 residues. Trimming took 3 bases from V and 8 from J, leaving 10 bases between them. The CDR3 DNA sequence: TGTGCCAGCAGTTTTTCAGGGACTGGGGAGCTGTTTTTT. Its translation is CASSFSGTGELFF.

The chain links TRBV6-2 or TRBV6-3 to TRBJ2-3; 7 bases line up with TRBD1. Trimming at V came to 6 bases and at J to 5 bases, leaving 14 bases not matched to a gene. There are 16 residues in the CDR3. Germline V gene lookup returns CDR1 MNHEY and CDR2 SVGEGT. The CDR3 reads CASSTIWTGSLDTQYF. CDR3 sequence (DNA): TGTGCCAGCAGCACAATATGGACAGGCTCCCTAGATACGCAGTATTTT.

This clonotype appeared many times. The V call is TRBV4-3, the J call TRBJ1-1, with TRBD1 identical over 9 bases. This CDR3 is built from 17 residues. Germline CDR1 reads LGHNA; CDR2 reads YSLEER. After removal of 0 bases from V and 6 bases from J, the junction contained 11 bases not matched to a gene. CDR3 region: CASSQDGTGGAFPEAFF. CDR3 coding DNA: TGCGCCAGCAGCCAAGATGGAACAGGGGGCGCATTTCCTGAAGCTTTCTTT.

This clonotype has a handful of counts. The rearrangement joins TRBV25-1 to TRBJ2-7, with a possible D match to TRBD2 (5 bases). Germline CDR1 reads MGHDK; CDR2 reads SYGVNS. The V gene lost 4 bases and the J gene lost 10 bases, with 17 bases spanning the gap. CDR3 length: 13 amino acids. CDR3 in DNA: TGTGCCAGCAGTGTAGACGGGGAATGGTATCAGTACTTC. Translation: CASSVDGEWYQYF.

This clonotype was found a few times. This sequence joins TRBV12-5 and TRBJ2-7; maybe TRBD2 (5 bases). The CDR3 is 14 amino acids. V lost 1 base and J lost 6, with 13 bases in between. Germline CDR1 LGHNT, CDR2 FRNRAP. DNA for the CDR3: TGTGCTAGTGGTTTGGCGGGATTCATGCCCGAGCAGTACGTC. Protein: CASGLAGFMPEQYV.